Listed below are T cell receptor beta chains from one sample, sequenced in a study of shared clonotypes between healthy human individuals. Clones were sequenced by immunoSEQ multiplex PCR, and TCRdb holds only the in-frame ones, with some missing. The sample lists over a million clones; approximately 98.5% were seen once. Sequenced: naive CD4+ T cells sorted from blood. Receptors originate from a man in his thirties or forties in good health. Each CDR3 is given with its conserved first and last residue. The D gene is left open where the match is weak. The size entry is marked missing in some rows and otherwise reads once, few, many or a size class.

size	D	V	J	CDR3	DNA
.	TRBD1	TRBV5-4	TRBJ1-1	CASSPRTGARMNTEAFF	TGTGCCAGCAGCCCGAGGACAGGGGCAAGGATGAACACTGAAGCTTTCTTT
.	TRBD2	TRBV5-4	TRBJ2-7	CASSDAGGEQYF	TGTGCCAGCAGCGACGCGGGGGGCGAGCAGTACTTC
.	.	TRBV5-1	TRBJ2-5	CASSLASGGRSQETQYF	TGCGCCAGCAGCTTGGCCTCTGGGGGGCGATCCCAAGAGACCCAGTACTTC
.	.	TRBV12-5	TRBJ2-2	CASAPWGDTPNTGELFF	TGTGCTAGTGCCCCATGGGGGGACACCCCGAACACCGGGGAGCTGTTTTTT
.	.	TRBV14	TRBJ2-4	CASSQGSPKNIQYF	TGTGCCAGCAGCCAAGGTAGCCCCAAAAACATTCAGTACTTC
.	.	TRBV28	TRBJ1-5	CASSDLFGVSNQPQHF	TGTGCCAGCAGCGATCTATTCGGTGTGAGCAATCAGCCCCAGCATTTT
.	.	TRBV7-2	TRBJ1-5	CASSLAGHQPQHF	TGTGCCAGCAGCTTAGCAGGGCATCAGCCCCAGCATTTT
.	.	TRBV2	TRBJ2-1	CASGGSGYNEQFF	TGTGCCAGCGGAGGTAGCGGATACAATGAGCAGTTCTTC
once	TRBD1	TRBV28	TRBJ1-1	CASATRGAFGAFF	TGTGCCAGCGCCACCAGGGGGGCGTTTGGAGCTTTCTTT
.	.	TRBV6-6	TRBJ1-3	CASSYGGGGNTIYF	TGTGCCAGCAGTTACGGGGGCGGGGGAAACACCATATATTTT
.	.	TRBV7-2	TRBJ1-2	CASSLVPLKGYGYTF	TGTGCCAGCAGCTTAGTCCCTCTAAAAGGCTATGGCTACACCTTC
.	.	TRBV27	TRBJ2-5	CASSSFGRAGETQYF	TGTGCCAGCAGTTCCTTCGGGCGGGCTGGAGAGACCCAGTACTTC
.	TRBD2	TRBV7-7	TRBJ2-3	CASSLTSGREDTQYF	TGTGCTAGCAGCTTGACTAGCGGGAGAGAAGATACGCAGTATTTT
.	.	TRBV18	TRBJ2-7	CASSPRSGSEDEQYF	TGTGCCAGCTCACCACGATCAGGATCAGAAGACGAGCAGTACTTC
once	TRBD1	TRBV19	TRBJ1-2	CASRIGGQGIGGYTF	TGTGCCAGTCGTATAGGGGGACAGGGGATCGGTGGCTACACCTTC
.	.	TRBV10-2	TRBJ1-5	CASREYGAKADTQHF	TGCGCCAGCAGGGAGTACGGGGCAAAAGCCGACACCCAGCATTTT
.	.	TRBV20-1	TRBJ2-1	CSARVREQFF	TGCAGTGCTAGAGTCCGTGAGCAGTTCTTC
.	TRBD2	TRBV11-2	TRBJ2-2	CASTQGTRPNTGELFF	TGTGCCAGCACACAAGGGACTAGGCCGAACACCGGGGAGCTGTTTTTT
once	TRBD1	TRBV9	TRBJ1-1	CASSPRDRNTEAFF	TGTGCCAGCAGCCCGAGGGACAGGAACACTGAAGCTTTCTTT
once	TRBD1	TRBV29-1	TRBJ2-5	CSVEDPGQGGTQYF	TGCAGCGTTGAAGATCCGGGACAGGGGGGGACCCAGTACTTC
.	.	TRBV6-1	TRBJ1-4	CASSERGRATNEKLFF	TGTGCCAGCAGCGAAAGGGGTCGGGCAACTAATGAAAAACTGTTTTTT
.	.	TRBV7-9	TRBJ2-4	CASSLALRPQVAKNIQYF	TGTGCCAGCAGCTTAGCGCTCCGCCCACAAGTAGCCAAAAACATTCAGTACTTC
.	.	TRBV9	TRBJ2-2	CASSPFRPNTGELFF	TGTGCCAGCAGCCCTTTTCGACCGAACACCGGGGAGCTGTTTTTT
.	.	TRBV20-1	TRBJ2-1	CSASRVNEQFF	TGCAGTGCTTCCCGGGTGAATGAGCAGTTCTTC